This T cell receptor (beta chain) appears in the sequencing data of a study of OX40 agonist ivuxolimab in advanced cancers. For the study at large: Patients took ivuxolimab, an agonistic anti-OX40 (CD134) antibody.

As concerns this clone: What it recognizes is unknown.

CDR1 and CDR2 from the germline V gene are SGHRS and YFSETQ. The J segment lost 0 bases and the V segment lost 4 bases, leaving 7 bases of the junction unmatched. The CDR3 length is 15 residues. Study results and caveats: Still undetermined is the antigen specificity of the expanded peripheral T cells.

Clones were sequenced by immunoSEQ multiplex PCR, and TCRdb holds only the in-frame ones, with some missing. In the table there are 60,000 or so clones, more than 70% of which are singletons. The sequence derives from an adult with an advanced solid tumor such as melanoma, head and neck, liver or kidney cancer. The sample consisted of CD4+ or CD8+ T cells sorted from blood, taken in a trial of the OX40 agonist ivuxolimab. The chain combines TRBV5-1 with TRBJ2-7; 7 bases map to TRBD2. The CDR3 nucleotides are TGCGCCAGCAGCCCCCGGGAGGCCCGCTCCTACGAGCAGTACTTC. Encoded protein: CASSPREARSYEQYF.